This T cell receptor beta chain was documented in a study of blood T cell repertoires in COVID-19. On the study more broadly: Samples representing acute and convalescent COVID-19 were sourced from the United States, Italy and Spain.

Sequenced by immunoSEQ multiplex PCR; TCRdb stores in-frame clones only, minus some. This sample has 250,000 to 350,000 clones, with approximately 84% found just once. This CDR3 has 15 residues. Germline assignment: CDR1 SGHVS and CDR2 FNYEAQ. The trim removed 5 bases at V and 8 bases at J, leaving 4 bases unmatched. The TCR sequence derives from a human donor with COVID-19, enrolled during active disease. The donor label of this sample is uncertain. The chain links TRBV7-6 to TRBJ2-1, with 15 bases identical to TRBD2. The sample taken for sequencing was peripheral blood. CDR3 loop: CASSRTSGRAHEQFF. DNA for the CDR3: TGTGCCAGCAGCCGGACTAGCGGGAGGGCCCATGAGCAGTTCTTC.